This T cell receptor beta chain was captured by sequencing in a study of Ad26.COV2.S vaccination and SARS-CoV-2 variants. The repertoire was sequenced with immunoSEQ multiplex PCR; TCRdb's copy has only in-frame clones and lacks some. This table holds approximately 420,000 clones, 88% found once. The CDR3 is 16 amino acids. Per germline, CDR1 SNHLY and CDR2 FYNNEI. Trimming removed 4 bases at V and 0 bases at J, with 13 bases between. As to treatment: about 20 received Ad26.COV2.S at low or high dose, single or two shots; a few received placebo; per-sample allocation not given. The investigators took samples on day 63 after the first vaccine or placebo injection.

This clonotype was sampled from a person between 18 and 65 years old who received the Ad26.COV2.S COVID-19 vaccine or a placebo. The sequencing here drew on peripheral blood, taken in a trial of Ad26.COV2.S vaccine versus placebo. The V gene is TRBV2, the J gene TRBJ2-1, with D possibly being TRBD1 (5 bases). The CDR3 reads CASSGPPQASYNEQFF. The CDR3 coding sequence is TGTGCCAGCAGTGGGCCCCCACAGGCCTCCTACAATGAGCAGTTCTTC.